The present T cell receptor beta chain was sequenced within a study of T cell repertoires in cytomegalovirus infection. Across the whole study: CMV epitopes, recently identified HLA-C-restricted and well-studied HLA-B-restricted, were used. Public TCR beta signatures marked donors with CMV infection and the matching HLA. Broader study findings: The study identified carriers of CMV plus the relevant HLA from cumulative public TCR beta family frequency. Across the ex vivo response, the dominant clonotypes were HLA-C-restricted CMV-specific TCR beta clonotypes.

The germline gives CDR1 DFQATT, CDR2 SNEGSKA (reference sequence). CDR3 length: 15 residues. Losses at the gene ends were 6 bases for V and 1 base for J; bases not matched to a gene: 9. TCRdb re-called the reads through MiXCR, storing one row per CDR3 protein. Of 700,000 to 850,000 distinct CDR3 sequences listed, 30% to 35% were seen once; the top ten hold about an eighth. As concerns this clonotype: The antigen is unknown.

The sequence was collected from a human donor in good health (CMV status not recorded). Some clones in this sample may be carry-over from other donors' samples. V is TRBV20-1 and J is TRBJ2-4; 7 bases are shared with TRBD1. The specimen was cultured CD8+ T cells from PBMCs, collected from culture after CMV antigen stimulation. Here the CDR3 DNA reads TGCAGTGCCCCTACAGGGGATCCTGCCAAAAACATTCAGTACTTC. This encodes CSAPTGDPAKNIQYF.